This TCR beta chain appears in the sequencing data of a study of blood T cells in healthy people across ages. Whole-study results and caveats: Naive CD4+ cell counts and diversity both ran higher in long-lived than in aged donors. Lack of knowledge of donor CMV status possibly confounded expanded clonotype changes. Older age coincided with a roughly linear decline in TCR beta diversity per million T cells.

Combining a sample-barcoded 5' primer with a J-beta primer mix, a second PCR ran for roughly 7 to 12 cycles. MiXCR, applied by TCRdb to the 5' RACE reads, yields one record per CDR3 protein. The sample comprises 1.5 million to 2 million distinct CDR3 sequences, 35% to 50% of which are singletons, and roughly 23% rests with the top ten. In germline, CDR1 is SNHLY, CDR2 FYNNEI. J gave up 0 bases and V 4 bases, and 6 bases lay outside the gene matches. CDR3 length: 16 residues. A note on this clonotype: The antigen is unknown.

The V and J genes are TRBV2 and TRBJ2-3; 8 nucleotides align to TRBD2. The receptor comes from a human donor in good health. The sequencing input was blood. The CDR3 bases are TGTGCCAGCAGTGGAACAACGGGGGGGAGCACAGATACGCAGTATTTT. As protein: CASSGTTGGSTDTQYF.